Listed below are T cell receptor beta chains from one sample, sequenced in a study of blood T cell repertoires in COVID-19. Sequencing was performed with immunoSEQ multiplex PCR; in TCRdb, only in-frame clones are kept and a portion is missing. The top ten hold about 15% of the sample, which has approximately 89,000 clones, 85% seen once. Sequenced material: peripheral blood. These receptors all come from a woman between 65 and 79 years old with acute or convalescent COVID-19. CDR3s include the opening cysteine and the closing phenylalanine or tryptophan. D genes are given only for firm matches. Clone sizes are given selectively: once, few, many, or a class where the clone is expanded.

D gene	clone size	J gene	V gene	CDR3 protein	CDR3 DNA
.	.	TRBJ2-5	TRBV7-6	CASRLEFQETQYF	TGTGCCAGCAGACTAGAGTTCCAAGAGACCCAGTACTTC
TRBD2	.	TRBJ2-4	TRBV11-2	CASSFFSGGLNIQYF	TGTGCCAGCAGCTTCTTTAGCGGGGGGTTAAACATTCAGTACTTC
TRBD2	.	TRBJ2-1	TRBV6-2/TRBV6-3	CASSPGRGSSYNEQFF	TGTGCCAGCAGCCCCGGCCGCGGGAGCTCCTACAATGAGCAGTTCTTC
TRBD1	.	TRBJ1-3	TRBV6-5	CASSLYGQGGTIYF	TGTGCCAGCAGCCTATATGGACAGGGCGGCACCATATATTTT
.	medium-sized	TRBJ1-2	TRBV19	CASSISTGNYGYTF	TGTGCCAGTAGTATTTCAACAGGAAACTATGGCTACACCTTC
TRBD1	.	TRBJ2-1	TRBV5-1	CASSLEDRGRNEQFF	TGCGCCAGCAGCTTAGAGGACAGGGGACGCAATGAGCAGTTCTTC
TRBD2	.	TRBJ2-5	TRBV5-4	CASSEQRLAGGPKETQYF	TGTGCCAGCAGCGAACAACGACTAGCGGGGGGGCCGAAAGAGACCCAGTACTTC
TRBD1	.	TRBJ2-1	TRBV6-6	CASSYGTGKGNEQFF	TGTGCCAGCAGTTATGGGACAGGAAAGGGCAATGAGCAGTTCTTC
TRBD1	.	TRBJ2-5	TRBV5-1	CASSSLTGMEETQYF	TGCGCCAGCAGCTCATTGACAGGGATGGAAGAGACCCAGTACTTC
.	.	TRBJ2-3	TRBV19	CASRPIVEGTDTQYF	TGTGCCAGTAGGCCTATAGTGGAGGGCACAGATACGCAGTATTTT
TRBD2	.	TRBJ2-1	TRBV7-2	CASSPGLAGLDEQFF	TGTGCCAGCAGCCCGGGACTAGCGGGACTCGATGAGCAGTTCTTC
.	.	TRBJ2-6	TRBV19	CASSPTGSGANVLTF	TGTGCCAGTAGTCCTACAGGCTCTGGGGCCAACGTCCTGACTTTC
TRBD2	.	TRBJ2-1	TRBV2	CASSSGGPPHNEQFF	TGTGCCAGCAGCAGCGGGGGACCCCCGCACAATGAGCAGTTCTTC
TRBD1	.	TRBJ1-1	TRBV6-2/TRBV6-3	CASSRSGQGADFRTEAFF	TGTGCCAGCAGTCGCTCCGGACAGGGGGCCGATTTCCGCACTGAAGCTTTCTTT
TRBD2	.	TRBJ2-3	TRBV15	CATSRDRRGVSSTDTQYF	TGTGCCACCAGCAGAGATCGACGGGGGGTCTCTAGCACAGATACGCAGTATTTT
.	.	TRBJ1-2	TRBV11-2	CASSPRSSGPPGDGYTF	TGTGCCAGCAGCCCAAGATCCTCCGGGCCGCCGGGGGATGGCTACACCTTC
TRBD1	.	TRBJ2-5	TRBV6-5	CASSSTGTGETQYF	TGTGCCAGCAGTTCGACCGGGACAGGCGAGACCCAGTACTTC
TRBD1	.	TRBJ1-2	TRBV7-8	CASSSRTGALNYGYTF	TGTGCCAGCAGCTCACGGACAGGGGCGCTTAACTATGGCTACACCTTC
TRBD1	.	TRBJ1-5	TRBV27	CASSLTPARGQGAQPQHF	TGTGCCAGCAGTTTAACCCCGGCCCGGGGACAGGGGGCTCAGCCCCAGCATTTT
TRBD2	.	TRBJ2-3	TRBV7-2	CASTSSGRRTDTQYF	TGTGCCAGCACTAGTAGCGGGAGGAGGACAGATACGCAGTATTTT
.	.	TRBJ2-5	TRBV7-2	CASSLAHQETQYF	TGTGCCAGCAGCTTAGCACATCAAGAGACCCAGTACTTC
.	.	TRBJ2-3	TRBV10-3	CAISESPERTDTQYF	TGTGCCATCAGTGAGTCCCCCGAGCGCACAGATACGCAGTATTTT
.	.	TRBJ1-2	TRBV7-8	CASSLDNSHYGYTF	TGTGCCAGCAGCTTAGACAACAGCCATTATGGCTACACCTTC
TRBD1	.	TRBJ1-5	TRBV19	CASSGTGRQPQHF	TGTGCCAGTAGTGGGACAGGTCGGCAGCCCCAGCATTTT
.	.	TRBJ2-2	TRBV6-4	CASSVEVRTGELFF	TGTGCCAGCAGTGTGGAGGTGCGGACCGGGGAGCTGTTTTTT
.	once	TRBJ1-2	TRBV28	CASRSAGRAYGYTF	TGTGCCAGCAGATCCGCGGGGAGGGCCTATGGCTACACCTTC
TRBD2	.	TRBJ2-3	TRBV7-9	CASSPSGNTDTQYF	TGTGCCAGCAGCCCGAGCGGGAACACAGATACGCAGTATTTT
TRBD1	.	TRBJ2-5	TRBV5-1	CASSTPGTGKETQYF	TGCGCCAGCAGCACGCCCGGGACAGGGAAAGAGACCCAGTACTTC
TRBD1	.	TRBJ1-1	TRBV6-2/TRBV6-3	CASSYTGDRAEAFF	TGTGCCAGCAGTTACACTGGGGACAGAGCCGAAGCTTTCTTT
.	.	TRBJ1-5	TRBV7-9	CASSLDSGSNQPQHF	TGTGCCAGCAGCTTAGATAGTGGTAGCAATCAGCCCCAGCATTTT
.	once	TRBJ1-4	TRBV10-2	CASISGEGEKLFF	TGCGCCAGCATATCAGGGGAGGGTGAAAAACTGTTTTTT
.	.	TRBJ1-2	TRBV29-1	CSVEDVGRYGYTF	TGCAGCGTTGAAGATGTGGGGCGCTATGGCTACACCTTC
.	.	TRBJ2-3	TRBV10-3	CAISVSAGGNTDTQYF	TGTGCCATCAGTGTATCGGCCGGGGGAAACACAGATACGCAGTATTTT
.	.	TRBJ1-2	TRBV6-6	CASSYTHREGGYTF	TGTGCCAGCAGTTACACCCACAGGGAAGGCGGCTACACCTTC
.	.	TRBJ2-5	TRBV24-1	CATQGGNEWETQYF	TGTGCCACCCAAGGCGGGAATGAGTGGGAGACCCAGTACTTC
.	.	TRBJ2-2	TRBV6-5	CASKNRATNTGELFF	TGTGCCAGCAAAAACAGGGCGACGAACACCGGGGAGCTGTTTTTT
.	.	TRBJ1-6	TRBV14	CASSQGNRAPLHF	TGTGCCAGCAGCCAAGGAAACAGGGCACCCCTCCACTTT
TRBD1	.	TRBJ1-3	TRBV6-5	CASRTDRGSGNTIYF	TGTGCCAGCAGGACTGACAGGGGATCTGGAAACACCATATATTTT
.	.	TRBJ2-1	TRBV10-1	CASSVQGHPYNEQFF	TGCGCCAGCAGTGTTCAGGGGCACCCCTACAATGAGCAGTTCTTC
TRBD1	.	TRBJ2-5	TRBV3-1/TRBV3-2	CASSQTRGHETQYF	TGTGCCAGCAGCCAGACCAGGGGGCACGAGACCCAGTACTTC
.	.	TRBJ2-6	TRBV10-1	CASSLNGANVLTF	TGCGCCAGCAGCCTAAACGGGGCCAACGTCCTGACTTTC
TRBD1	few	TRBJ1-5	TRBV10-1	CASSPGQGNNQPQHF	TGCGCCAGCAGTCCGGGACAGGGGAACAATCAGCCCCAGCATTTT
.	.	TRBJ1-5	TRBV7-2	CASSFSEEQPQHF	TGTGCCAGCAGCTTTTCGGAGGAACAGCCCCAGCATTTT
.	.	TRBJ2-2	TRBV28	CASSGTVDTGELFF	TGTGCCAGCAGTGGAACAGTGGACACCGGGGAGCTGTTTTTT
.	.	TRBJ1-1	TRBV6-5	CASKTTGLNTEAFF	TGTGCCAGCAAGACTACGGGCCTGAACACTGAAGCTTTCTTT
TRBD1	.	TRBJ2-3	TRBV5-1	CASSQAGTGGADTQYF	TGCGCCAGCAGCCAAGCCGGGACAGGGGGGGCAGATACGCAGTATTTT
.	.	TRBJ1-5	TRBV5-6	CASSLWGGYLAQPQHF	TGTGCCAGCAGCTTATGGGGAGGGTATCTCGCCCAGCCCCAGCATTTT
.	.	TRBJ1-2	TRBV30	CAWSWAQGGGYTF	TGTGCCTGGAGTTGGGCCCAGGGTGGGGGCTACACCTTC
.	.	TRBJ2-2	TRBV7-9	CASSLVGEEAGELFF	TGTGCCAGCAGCTTAGTAGGGGAGGAAGCGGGGGAGCTGTTTTTT
TRBD2	.	TRBJ2-5	TRBV5-4	CASSRTSGGEETQYF	TGTGCCAGCAGCCGGACTAGCGGGGGGGAAGAGACCCAGTACTTC
.	.	TRBJ2-6	TRBV27	CASTRRGAGVDSGANVLTF	TGTGCCAGCACCCGCCGGGGGGCAGGGGTCGACTCTGGGGCCAACGTCCTGACTTTC
TRBD2	.	TRBJ2-3	TRBV3-1/TRBV3-2	CASSPSGGGRDTQYF	TGTGCCAGCAGTCCTAGCGGGGGGGGTAGAGATACGCAGTATTTT
TRBD1	.	TRBJ2-3	TRBV5-5	CASSFEGGYTQSSSTDTQYF	TGTGCCAGCAGCTTCGAAGGGGGCTATACCCAATCCTCTAGCACAGATACGCAGTATTTT
TRBD1	few	TRBJ1-2	TRBV4-1	CASSLPDRGVYGYTF	TGCGCCAGCAGCCTACCTGACAGGGGAGTCTATGGCTACACCTTC
.	.	TRBJ2-1	TRBV11-3	CASSPPVGDEQFF	TGTGCCAGCAGCCCCCCGGTAGGGGATGAGCAGTTCTTC
TRBD1	.	TRBJ1-1	TRBV6-5	CASSQSTGLDTEAFF	TGTGCCAGCAGCCAGTCGACAGGGTTGGACACTGAAGCTTTCTTT
TRBD2	.	TRBJ2-5	TRBV11-2	CASSLEGLAEETQYF	TGTGCCAGCAGCTTAGAGGGACTAGCGGAAGAGACCCAGTACTTC
TRBD2	.	TRBJ2-5	TRBV29-1	CSVGGGGQETQYF	TGCAGCGTTGGCGGGGGAGGGCAAGAGACCCAGTACTTC
TRBD2	once	TRBJ2-5	TRBV7-9	CASSMGLAKETQYF	TGTGCCAGCAGCATGGGACTAGCTAAGGAGACCCAGTACTTC
.	.	TRBJ2-3	TRBV19	CASSSLSTDTQYF	TGTGCCAGTAGTAGCCTAAGCACAGATACGCAGTATTTT